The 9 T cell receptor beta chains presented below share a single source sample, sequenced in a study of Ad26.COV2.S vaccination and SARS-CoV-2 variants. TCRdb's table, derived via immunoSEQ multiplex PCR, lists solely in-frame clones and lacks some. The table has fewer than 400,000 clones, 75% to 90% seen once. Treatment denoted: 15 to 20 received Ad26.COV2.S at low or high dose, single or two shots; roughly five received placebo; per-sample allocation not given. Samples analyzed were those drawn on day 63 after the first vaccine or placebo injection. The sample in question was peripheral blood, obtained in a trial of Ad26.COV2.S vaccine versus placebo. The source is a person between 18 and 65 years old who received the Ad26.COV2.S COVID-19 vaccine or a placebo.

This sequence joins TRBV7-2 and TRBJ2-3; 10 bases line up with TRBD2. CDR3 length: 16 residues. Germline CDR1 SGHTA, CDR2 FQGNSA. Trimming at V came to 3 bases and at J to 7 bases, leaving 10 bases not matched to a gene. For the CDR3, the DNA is TGTGCCAGCAGCTTTCTCGGGACTAGCGAGATGCATACGCAGTATTTT. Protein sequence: CASSFLGTSEMHTQYF.

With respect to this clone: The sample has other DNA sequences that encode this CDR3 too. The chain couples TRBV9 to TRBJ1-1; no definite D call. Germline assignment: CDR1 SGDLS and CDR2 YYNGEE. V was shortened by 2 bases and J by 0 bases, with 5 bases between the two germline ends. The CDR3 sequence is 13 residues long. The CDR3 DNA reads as TGTGCCAGCAGCGTGCAGGTGAACACTGAAGCTTTCTTT. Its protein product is CASSVQVNTEAFF.

The CDR3 region is CASRGGQNNEKLFF. The CDR3 region has the DNA TGTGCCAGCAGAGGGGGGCAGAATAATGAAAAACTGTTTTTT. The V call is TRBV6-6, the J call TRBJ1-4, with D perhaps TRBD1 (6 bases). The ends were cut back, 6 bases at V and 4 bases at J, with 12 bases in the middle. CDR1 and CDR2 from the germline V gene are MNHNY and SVGAGI (reference sequence). The length of the CDR3 is 14 residues.

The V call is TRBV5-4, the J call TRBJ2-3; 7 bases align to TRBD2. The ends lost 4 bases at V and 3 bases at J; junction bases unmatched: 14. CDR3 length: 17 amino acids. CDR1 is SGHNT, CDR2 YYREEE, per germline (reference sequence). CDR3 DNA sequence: TGTGCCAGCAGCGTAACCGGGAGGTTGGGGGGTACAGATACGCAGTATTTT. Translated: CASSVTGRLGGTDTQYF.

CDR3 loop: CASSLDLAGGQIIEDEQFF. The CDR3 DNA follows: TGCGCCAGCAGCCTTGACTTAGCGGGAGGGCAAATAATAGAGGATGAGCAGTTCTTC. V gene TRBV4-3 combines with J gene TRBJ2-1; 11 positions match TRBD2. Losses at the gene ends were 4 bases for V and 8 bases for J; bases not matched to a gene: 19. The V gene's germline CDR1 is LGHNA and CDR2 YSLEER. CDR3 length: 19 residues.

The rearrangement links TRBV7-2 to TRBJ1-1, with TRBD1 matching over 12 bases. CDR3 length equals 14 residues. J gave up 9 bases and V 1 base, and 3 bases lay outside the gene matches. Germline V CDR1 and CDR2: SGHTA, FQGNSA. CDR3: CASSLVGQGAQAFF. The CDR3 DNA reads TGTGCCAGCAGCTTAGTGGGACAGGGGGCGCAAGCTTTCTTT. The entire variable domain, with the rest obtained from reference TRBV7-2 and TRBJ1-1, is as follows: GAGVSQSPSNKVTEKGKDVELRCDPISGHTALYWYRQSLGQGLEFLIYFQGNSAPDKSGLPSDRFSAERTGGSVSTLTIQRTQQEDSAVYLCASSLVGQGAQAFFGQGTRLTVV.

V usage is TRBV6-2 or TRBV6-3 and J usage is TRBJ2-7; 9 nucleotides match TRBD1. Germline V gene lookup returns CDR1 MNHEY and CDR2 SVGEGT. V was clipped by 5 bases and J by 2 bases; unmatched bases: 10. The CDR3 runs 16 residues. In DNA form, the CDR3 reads TGTGCCAGCAGTCAGCATACAGGGGGCGCGACCTACGAGCAGTACTTC. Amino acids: CASSQHTGGATYEQYF.

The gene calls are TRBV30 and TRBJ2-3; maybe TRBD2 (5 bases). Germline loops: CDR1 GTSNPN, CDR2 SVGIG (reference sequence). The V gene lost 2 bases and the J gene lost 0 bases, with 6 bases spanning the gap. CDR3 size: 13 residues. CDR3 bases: TGTGCCTGGAGTAGGAGGAGCACAGATACGCAGTATTTT. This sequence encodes CAWSRRSTDTQYF. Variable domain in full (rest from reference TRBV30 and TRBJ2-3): SQTIHQWPATLVQPVGSPLSLECTVEGTSNPNLYWYRQAAGRGLQLLFYSVGIGQISSEVPQNLSASRPQDRQFILSSKKLLLSDSGFYLCAWSRRSTDTQYFGPGTRLTVL.

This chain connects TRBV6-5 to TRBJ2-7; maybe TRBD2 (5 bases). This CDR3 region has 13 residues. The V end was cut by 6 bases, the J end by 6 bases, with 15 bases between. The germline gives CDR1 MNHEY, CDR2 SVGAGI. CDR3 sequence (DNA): TGTGCCAGCAGGACCCTCGCGGGCCTCGAGCAGTACTTC. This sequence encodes CASRTLAGLEQYF.